Presented here are 5 T cell receptor beta chains from one specimen sequenced in a study of shared clonotypes between healthy human individuals. Profiling relied on immunoSEQ multiplex PCR, and the TCRdb table lists in-frame clones only, not all of them. This sample carries 2 million to 2.5 million clones, roughly 93% of them seen once, and the ten largest clones take more than 0.35%. Sequenced input: naive CD4+ T cells from PBMCs. Subset in this sample: CD45RA+ positively selected. The receptor set was obtained from a man between 18 and 29 years old in good health. Some clones in this sample may be carry-over from other donors' samples.

The rearrangement uses TRBV5-1 and TRBJ1-3; 7 nucleotides line up with TRBD1. The CDR3 runs 16 residues. CDR1 SGHRS and CDR2 YFSETQ come from the germline V gene. V was pared by 1 base and J by 0 bases, with 4 bases of the junction left unmatched. The CDR3 loop is CASSLTGEDSGNTIYF. The CDR3 DNA follows: TGCGCCAGCAGCTTGACAGGGGAGGACTCTGGAAACACCATATATTTT.

V and J are TRBV5-1 and TRBJ2-1; D perhaps matches TRBD2 (6 bases). The V and J ends lost 4 bases and 5 bases respectively, with 16 bases between them. CDR1 and CDR2 from the germline V gene are SGHRS and YFSETQ. The CDR3 sequence is 15 residues long. The CDR3 reads CASSPRRESNNEQFF. The CDR3 DNA sequence: TGCGCCAGCAGCCCTAGGAGGGAGTCTAACAATGAGCAGTTCTTC.

The gene calls are TRBV19 and TRBJ2-3, with 8 nucleotides matching TRBD1. CDR3 length equals 13 residues. Germline CDR1 reads LNHDA; CDR2 reads SQIVND (reference sequence). The V and J ends lost 7 bases and 1 base, in that order; junction bases with no gene match: 1. The CDR3 bases are TGTGCCAGTATGGGACAGGGCACAGATACGCAGTATTTT. Residues: CASMGQGTDTQYF.

The chain is built from TRBV6-5 and TRBJ2-3, with TRBD1 matching 7 bases. The CDR3 extends over 15 amino acids. Germline CDR1 MNHEY, CDR2 SVGAGI. The junction had 6 bases not matched to a gene; V was cut back by 6 bases and J by 0 bases. CDR3 residues: CASRTQGVSTDTQYF. The CDR3 DNA follows: TGTGCCAGCAGGACTCAGGGGGTCAGCACAGATACGCAGTATTTT.

In DNA form, the CDR3 reads TGTGCCACCAGCACCTTTGCTGAGCAGTTCTTC. Translating it yields CATSTFAEQFF. This chain uses TRBV15 with TRBJ2-1; D unresolved. The CDR3 is made up of 11 amino acids. Germline V gene lookup returns CDR1 LNHNV and CDR2 YYDKDF (reference sequence). Trimming stripped 4 bases from V and 9 bases from J, with 7 bases between.